Reported below is one T cell receptor beta chain. Its antigen is not known. Without the conserved terminal phenylalanine or tryptophan, this CDR3 likely stems from a read error. This sample's RNA came from whole unsorted tissue. Donors were chemotherapy-naive, newly diagnosed lung cancer surgical patients in China, August–late 2014. The data are from a study of tumor and adjacent non-tumor tissue in lung cancer. Whole-study context: Each sample yielded about 4.17 million productive TCRbeta reads on average. Study outcomes and limitations: Top 100 clones took a larger repertoire share in normal lung. Higher tumor TCR diversity was associated with shorter survival.

A modified ARM-PCR protocol with three rounds of nested PCR amplified TCRbeta. In TCRdb, the multiplex PCR reads were re-called with MiXCR into one record per CDR3 protein. The sample has 100,000 to 120,000 distinct CDR3 sequences; over 70% are singletons. The sample comprised lung tumor tissue. This TCR came from a man between 70 and 80 years old with non-small cell lung cancer.

The CDR3 DNA follows: TGCGCCAGCAGTTTGATGAGGCTCACAGATACGCAGTATCTT. Protein product: CASSLMRLTDTQYL. The chain has TRBV10-1 and TRBJ2-3; D not certain. V was shortened by 5 bases and J by 2 bases, with 11 bases between the two germline ends. There are 14 residues in the CDR3. Germline V gene data show CDR1 as WNHNN and CDR2 as SYGVQD (reference sequence).